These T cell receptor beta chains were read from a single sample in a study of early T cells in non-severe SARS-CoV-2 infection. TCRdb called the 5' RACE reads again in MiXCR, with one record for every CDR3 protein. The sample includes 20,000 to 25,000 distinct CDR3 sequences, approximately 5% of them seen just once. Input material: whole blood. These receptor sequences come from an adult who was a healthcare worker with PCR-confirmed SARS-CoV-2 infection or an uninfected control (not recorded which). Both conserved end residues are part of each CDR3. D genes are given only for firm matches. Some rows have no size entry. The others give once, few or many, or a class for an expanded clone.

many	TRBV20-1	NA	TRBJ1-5	CSVGFRNQPQHF	TGCAGTGTGGGGTTTCGTAATCAGCCCCAGCATTTT
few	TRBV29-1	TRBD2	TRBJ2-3	CSVQASGSTDTQYF	TGCAGCGTTCAGGCTAGCGGGAGCACAGATACGCAGTATTTT
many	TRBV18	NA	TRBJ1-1	CASSPSPSTEAFF	TGTGCCAGCTCACCAAGTCCTTCGACTGAAGCTTTCTTT
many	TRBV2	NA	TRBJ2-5	CASSPIPRAETQYF	TGTGCCAGCAGCCCGATCCCGAGGGCAGAGACCCAGTACTTC
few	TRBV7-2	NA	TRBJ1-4	CASSFDFDRATNEKLFF	TGTGCCAGCAGCTTTGACTTCGACAGAGCAACTAATGAAAAACTGTTTTTT
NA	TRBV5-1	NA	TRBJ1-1	CASSLSANTEAFF	TGCGCCAGCAGCTTGTCAGCGAACACTGAAGCTTTCTTT
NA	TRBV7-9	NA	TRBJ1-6	CASSLGDGHNSPLHF	TGTGCCAGCAGCTTAGGTGATGGACATAATTCACCCCTCCACTTT
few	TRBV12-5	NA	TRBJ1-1	CASGPRTSVQAFF	TGTGCTAGTGGTCCGCGAACTAGTGTCCAAGCTTTCTTT
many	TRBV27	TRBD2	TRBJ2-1	CASSLLTGTSIANEQFF	TGTGCCAGCAGTTTACTAACCGGGACTAGCATTGCCAATGAGCAGTTCTTC
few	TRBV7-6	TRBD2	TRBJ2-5	CASSLEAGVRETQYF	TGTGCCAGCAGCTTAGAAGCGGGAGTACGGGAGACCCAGTACTTC
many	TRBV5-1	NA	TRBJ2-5	CASSFLPEETQYF	TGCGCCAGCAGCTTCCTGCCAGAAGAGACCCAGTACTTC
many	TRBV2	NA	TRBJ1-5	CASRIRVTQPQHF	TGTGCCAGCAGGATCAGGGTAACTCAGCCCCAGCATTTT
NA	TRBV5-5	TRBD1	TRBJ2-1	CASSARDRGSEQFF	TGTGCCAGCAGCGCCAGGGACAGAGGCAGTGAGCAGTTCTTC
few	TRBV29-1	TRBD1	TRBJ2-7	CSVQTGTGKQYF	TGCAGCGTTCAAACCGGGACAGGGAAGCAGTACTTC
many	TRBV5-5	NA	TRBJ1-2	CASSLWGDTYGYTF	TGTGCCAGCAGCTTGTGGGGGGATACCTATGGCTACACCTTC
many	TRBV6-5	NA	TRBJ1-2	CASRTPDRHPWSYGYTF	TGTGCCAGCAGAACCCCCGACAGGCACCCCTGGAGCTATGGCTACACCTTC
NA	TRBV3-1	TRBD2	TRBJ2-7	CASSPSRTSAKRNEQYF	TGTGCCAGCAGCCCTTCCCGGACTAGCGCGAAGAGAAACGAGCAGTACTTC
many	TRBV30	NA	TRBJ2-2	CAWSPGWTGELFF	TGTGCCTGGAGTCCAGGGTGGACCGGGGAGCTGTTTTTT
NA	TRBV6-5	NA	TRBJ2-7	CASSYRQVHEQYF	TGTGCCAGCAGTTATCGACAGGTCCACGAGCAGTACTTC
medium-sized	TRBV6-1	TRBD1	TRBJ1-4	CASSEGTGFEKLFF	TGTGCCAGCAGTGAAGGGACAGGGTTTGAAAAACTGTTTTTT
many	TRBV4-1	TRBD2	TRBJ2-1	CASSQDPAGGYNEQFF	TGCGCCAGCAGCCAAGATCCAGCGGGAGGCTACAATGAGCAGTTCTTC
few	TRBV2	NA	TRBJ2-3	CASSPVTDTQYF	TGTGCCAGCAGCCCCGTCACAGATACGCAGTATTTT
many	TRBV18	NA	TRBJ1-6	CASSPQGGLDSPLHF	TGTGCCAGCTCACCACAGGGGGGTTTAGATTCACCCCTCCACTTT
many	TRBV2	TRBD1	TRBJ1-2	CASSDWDRARLEGYTF	TGTGCCAGCAGTGATTGGGACAGGGCCCGGCTGGAGGGCTACACCTTC
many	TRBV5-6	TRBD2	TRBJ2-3	CASSAPPGSSGGLEQYF	TGTGCCAGCAGCGCCCCCCCGGGGTCTAGCGGGGGGCTGGAGCAGTATTTT
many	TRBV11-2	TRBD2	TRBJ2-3	CASSLDSLAASTDTQYF	TGTGCCAGCAGCTTAGATAGCCTAGCGGCTAGCACAGATACGCAGTATTTT
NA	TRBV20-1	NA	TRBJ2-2	CSAPDSAGELFF	TGCAGTGCGCCCGACTCGGCCGGGGAGCTGTTTTTT
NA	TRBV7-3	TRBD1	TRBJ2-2	CASSPRDSLTGELFF	TGTGCCAGCAGCCCCCGGGACAGTTTAACCGGGGAGCTGTTTTTT
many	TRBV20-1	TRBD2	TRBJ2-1	CSARDEGPGGYNEQFF	TGCAGTGCTAGAGATGAAGGTCCCGGGGGGTACAATGAGCAGTTCTTC
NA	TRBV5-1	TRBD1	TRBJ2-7	CASGDEQGARGSLYEQYF	TGCGCCAGCGGTGACGAACAGGGGGCGAGGGGATCGCTCTACGAGCAGTACTTC
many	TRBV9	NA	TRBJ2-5	CASSDGETQYF	TGTGCCAGCAGCGACGGGGAGACCCAGTACTTC
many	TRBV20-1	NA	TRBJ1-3	CSARDPGPGNTIYF	TGCAGTGCTAGAGATCCAGGGCCTGGAAACACCATATATTTT
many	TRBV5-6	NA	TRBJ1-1	CASSLISGMGSSTEAFF	TGTGCCAGCAGCTTGATATCGGGCATGGGATCGAGCACTGAAGCTTTCTTT
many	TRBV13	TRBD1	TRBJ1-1	CASSLRRGREAFF	TGTGCCAGCAGCTTACGCAGGGGGCGAGAAGCTTTCTTT
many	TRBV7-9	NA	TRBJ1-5	CASSASQGGNQPQHF	TGTGCCAGCAGCGCCTCGCAAGGGGGCAATCAGCCCCAGCATTTT
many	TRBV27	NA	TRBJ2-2	CASRRVTGELFF	TGTGCCAGCAGGAGGGTAACCGGGGAGCTGTTTTTT
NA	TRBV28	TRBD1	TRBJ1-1	CASRIGQGDAFF	TGTGCCAGCAGGATTGGACAGGGAGACGCTTTCTTT
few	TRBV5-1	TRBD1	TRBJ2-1	CASSFRGDRAANEQFF	TGCGCCAGCAGCTTCCGCGGGGACAGGGCTGCGAATGAGCAGTTCTTC
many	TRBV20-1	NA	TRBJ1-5	CSARGATGGNQPQHF	TGCAGTGCTAGAGGGGCTACTGGGGGCAATCAGCCCCAGCATTTT
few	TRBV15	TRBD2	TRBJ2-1	CATSRDRGGNEQFF	TGTGCCACCAGCAGAGATCGCGGGGGGAATGAGCAGTTCTTC
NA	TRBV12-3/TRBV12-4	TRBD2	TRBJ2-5	CASSFRGGPETQYF	TGTGCCAGCAGTTTTCGGGGGGGCCCAGAGACCCAGTACTTC
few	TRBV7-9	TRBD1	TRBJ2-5	CASSFPTGRQGETQYF	TGTGCCAGCAGCTTTCCGACAGGTCGACAGGGAGAGACCCAGTACTTC
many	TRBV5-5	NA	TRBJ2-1	CASSSDSHNEQFF	TGTGCCAGCAGCTCTGACAGCCACAATGAGCAGTTCTTC